The next 21 T cell receptor beta chains were all read from a single sample in a study of T cell repertoires in cytomegalovirus infection. TCRdb analysed the reads with MiXCR anew, one entry per CDR3 protein. Of approximately 490,000 distinct CDR3 sequences listed, approximately 10% were seen once; the top ten hold approximately 10%. Source material: PBMCs. The receptors originated from a human donor in good health (CMV status not recorded). Some clones in this sample may be carry-over from other donors' samples.

The chain has TRBV29-1 and TRBJ2-7; the match to TRBD2 covers 11 bases. The V gene end was trimmed by 7 bases and the J gene end by 12 bases; junction bases not matched to a gene: 5. The CDR3 has 10 amino acids. Looked up from germline, CDR1 is SQVTM and CDR2 is ANQGSEA. The CDR3 sequence is CSDVAGGWYF. The CDR3 DNA is TGCAGCGACGTAGCGGGAGGGTGGTACTTC.

This clonotype was seen repeatedly, ten times or more. The chain employs TRBV19 and TRBJ1-2; maybe TRBD1 (5 bases). CDR1 and CDR2 (germline): LNHDA, SQIVND (reference sequence). The germline V and J ends were trimmed by 7 bases and 1 base, with 7 bases remaining between them. The CDR3 consists of 12 residues. CDR3 nucleotides: TGTGCCAGTACCGACAGTAACTATGGCTACACCTTC. This codes for CASTDSNYGYTF.

This clonotype was counted many times. This chain uses TRBV7-9 with TRBJ1-1, with unresolved D. CDR1 is SEHNR and CDR2 is FQNEAQ in the germline V gene (reference sequence). The germline V and J ends were trimmed by 5 bases and 4 bases, with 11 bases remaining between them. The CDR3 extends over 13 amino acids. Written as DNA, the CDR3 is TGTGCCAGCAGCGGTGTGAGTGGCACTGAAGCTTTCTTT. Translated, it gives CASSGVSGTEAFF.

This clonotype was observed many times. The chain carries TRBV7-2 and TRBJ2-7, with 7 bases fitting TRBD1. The V segment lost 4 bases and the J segment 4 bases; nucleotides outside the gene matches: 10. The CDR3 is 15 residues long. From germline, CDR1 is SGHTA and CDR2 FQGNSA. The CDR3 DNA is TGTGCCAGCAGCTCCGAGGGAAGGGGGCGGTACGAGCAGTACTTC. Its protein is CASSSEGRGRYEQYF. Combining the CDR3 with reference TRBV7-2 and TRBJ2-7 gives the whole variable domain GAGVSQSPSNKVTEKGKDVELRCDPISGHTALYWYRQSLGQGLEFLIYFQGNSAPDKSGLPSDRFSAERTGGSVSTLTIQRTQQEDSAVYLCASSSEGRGRYEQYFGPGTRLTVT.

This clonotype was picked up many times. The chain joins TRBV6-5 to TRBJ2-7, with 7 bases identical to TRBD2. Germline loops: CDR1 MNHEY, CDR2 SVGAGI. J gave up 4 bases and V 2 bases, and 5 bases lay outside the gene matches. This CDR3 comprises 14 residues. The CDR3 region is CASSYLQGGYEQYF. CDR3 in DNA: TGTGCCAGCAGTTACCTCCAGGGAGGGTACGAGCAGTACTTC.

With regard to this clonotype: The conserved closing phenylalanine or tryptophan is absent in this CDR3, likely reflecting a read error. The genes are TRBV11-2 and TRBJ2-2; 10 positions agree with TRBD2. CDR3 length equals 16 residues. The junction had 3 bases not matched to a gene; V was cut back by 1 base and J by 4 bases. In germline, CDR1 is SGHAT, CDR2 FQNNGV. The CDR3, as DNA: TGTGCCAGCAGCTTAGGTAGCGGGAGGCGCACCGGGGAGCTGTTTTTA. Translation gives CASSLGSGRRTGELFL.

This clonotype was picked up many times. V usage is TRBV28 and J usage is TRBJ2-1, with a possible D match to TRBD1 (6 bases). Germline lookup yields CDR1 MDHEN and CDR2 SYDVKM. This CDR3 is 16 amino acids long. Trimming took 6 bases from V and 4 from J, leaving 19 bases between them. This CDR3 is CASRYQGGVGYNEQFF. In DNA form, the CDR3 reads TGTGCCAGCAGATACCAAGGGGGTGTAGGTTACAATGAGCAGTTCTTC.

This clonotype showed up many times. V usage is TRBV3-1 and J usage is TRBJ2-2; 12 bases match TRBD2. CDR1 and CDR2 (germline): LGHDT, YNNKEL (reference sequence). The CDR3 loop spans 17 amino acids. After removal of 6 bases from V and 3 bases from J, the junction contained 8 bases not matched to a gene. CDR3 coding DNA: TGTGCCAGCAGACCGACTAGCGGGAGCGTAGACACCGGGGAGCTGTTTTTT. It translates to CASRPTSGSVDTGELFF.

This chain uses TRBV6-2 or TRBV6-3 with TRBJ2-6; D gene unclear. V dropped 9 bases and J dropped 4 bases, with 10 bases sitting between them. The CDR3 is 13 residues long. Germline loops: CDR1 MNHEY, CDR2 SVGEGT. The CDR3 is CASKRAGANVLTF. CDR3 sequence (DNA): TGTGCCAGTAAACGGGCCGGGGCCAACGTCCTGACTTTC.

This clonotype has ten or more counts. The CDR3: CASSLPGQGLGYTF. CDR3 nucleotides: TGTGCCAGCAGCTTGCCGGGACAGGGCCTCGGCTACACCTTC. V is TRBV7-8 and J is TRBJ1-2, with 9 bases aligning to TRBD1. The CDR3 runs to 14 residues. The V and J ends lost 3 bases and 8 bases, in that order; junction bases with no gene match: 7. CDR1 is SGHVS and CDR2 is FQNEAQ in the germline V gene.

V is TRBV7-9 and J is TRBJ2-6; 8 bases match TRBD1. The trim removed 2 bases at V and 4 bases at J, leaving 10 bases unmatched. Looked up from germline, CDR1 is SEHNR and CDR2 is FQNEAQ (reference sequence). The length of the CDR3 is 18 residues. In DNA form, the CDR3 reads TGTGCCAGCAGCTTAAGGGGCACAGGGGGTCCCGGGGCCAACGTCCTGACTTTC. It specifies CASSLRGTGGPGANVLTF.

This clonotype has a handful of counts. The rearrangement uses TRBV11-2 and TRBJ2-7; TRBD2 matches 7 bases. Per germline, CDR1 SGHAT and CDR2 FQNNGV. This CDR3 region has 14 residues. V was clipped by 5 bases and J by 3 bases; unmatched bases: 7. The CDR3 region has the DNA TGTGCCAGCAGCCCGGGACTACCGATCTACGAGCAGTACTTC. Translated: CASSPGLPIYEQYF.

The chain employs TRBV12-3 or TRBV12-4 and TRBJ2-3; 10 positions match TRBD2. The CDR3 covers 17 residues. J was trimmed by 0 bases and V by 4 bases; bases with no gene match: 7. The DNA of the CDR3 is TGTGCCAGCAGTTCGACCAAACTAGCGGGAAGCACAGATACGCAGTATTTT. It encodes CASSSTKLAGSTDTQYF.

The sample holds many counts of this clonotype. The CDR3 DNA reads as TGTGCCAGCAGCGACAAAACGGAACTCTCCTACGAGCAGTACTTC. Translating gives CASSDKTELSYEQYF. The rearrangement joins TRBV6-1 to TRBJ2-7, with no clear D. Per the germline V gene, CDR1 is MNHNS and CDR2 is SASEGT. The CDR3 sequence is 15 residues long. Trimming removed 6 bases from V and 0 bases from J, with 15 bases in between.

This clonotype has a count of ten or more. The CDR3: CASSLAAGSFGELFF. The CDR3 DNA is TGTGCCAGCAGCTTAGCGGCAGGGTCGTTCGGGGAGCTGTTTTTT. The rearrangement joins TRBV7-3 to TRBJ2-2; TRBD1 is a possible D gene (5 bases). The germline CDR1 and CDR2 sequences are SGHTA and FQGTGA. This CDR3 is 15 amino acids long. With 2 bases removed from V and 7 bases from J, the gap between germline ends came to 14 bases.

This clonotype was detected many times. The chain combines TRBV7-9 with TRBJ1-1; D is unclear. CDR1 and CDR2 from the germline V gene are SEHNR and FQNEAQ (reference sequence). This CDR3 spans 12 amino acids. Trimming pared 3 bases from V and 6 bases from J, leaving 8 bases between. CDR3 residues: CASSFHFAEAFF. Written as DNA, the CDR3 is TGTGCCAGCAGCTTCCATTTTGCTGAAGCTTTCTTT.

The chain is built from TRBV30 and TRBJ2-7; a possible D gene is TRBD1 (5 bases). V lost 2 bases, J lost 0 bases, and 14 bases lay in between. Looked up from germline, CDR1 is GTSNPN and CDR2 is SVGIG (reference sequence). This CDR3 spans 15 amino acids. This CDR3 is CAWSFMDTHSYEQYF. The CDR3 DNA is TGTGCCTGGAGTTTTATGGACACCCACTCCTACGAGCAGTACTTC.

J is TRBJ2-7 and V is TRBV20-1; D unclear. V lost 0 bases and J lost 1, with 16 bases in between. Germline V gene lookup returns CDR1 DFQATT and CDR2 SNEGSKA (reference sequence). This CDR3 has 16 residues. The DNA for the CDR3 is TGCAGTGCTAGAGATCGGATAGGCAGCCTTTCCTACGAGCAGTACTTC. Translation: CSARDRIGSLSYEQYF.

In this sample, this clonotype turned up many times. This rearrangement joins TRBV5-6 to TRBJ2-1; 9 bases line up with TRBD1. In germline, CDR1 is SGHDT, CDR2 YYEEEE. The CDR3 runs to 15 residues. V lost 1 base and J lost 7; bases outside the gene matches: 6. CDR3 in amino acids: CASSLTGGARNEQFF. CDR3 sequence (DNA): TGTGCCAGCAGCTTGACAGGGGGCGCGCGGAATGAGCAGTTCTTC.

This clonotype occurred a few times. The chain employs TRBV20-1 and TRBJ2-7, with 11 nucleotides matching TRBD2. Germline V CDR1 and CDR2: DFQATT, SNEGSKA (reference sequence). This CDR3 spans 14 amino acids. J gave up 3 bases and V 5 bases, and 6 bases lay outside the gene matches. This chain's CDR3 is CSAAPGTSGYEQYF. The CDR3 DNA reads TGCAGTGCTGCACCCGGGACTAGCGGCTACGAGCAGTACTTC.

A remark on this clonotype: Given a much more abundant clone one base away, this may be a read error. V is TRBV11-3 and J is TRBJ2-2; 8 bases agree with TRBD1. This CDR3 region has 17 residues. Germline V CDR1 and CDR2: SGHNT, YENEEA. CDR3 protein: CACSLDRAGGTTGELFF. In nucleotides, the CDR3 is TGTGCCTGCAGCTTAGATAGGGCAGGGGGCACCACCGGGGAGCTGTTTTTT.